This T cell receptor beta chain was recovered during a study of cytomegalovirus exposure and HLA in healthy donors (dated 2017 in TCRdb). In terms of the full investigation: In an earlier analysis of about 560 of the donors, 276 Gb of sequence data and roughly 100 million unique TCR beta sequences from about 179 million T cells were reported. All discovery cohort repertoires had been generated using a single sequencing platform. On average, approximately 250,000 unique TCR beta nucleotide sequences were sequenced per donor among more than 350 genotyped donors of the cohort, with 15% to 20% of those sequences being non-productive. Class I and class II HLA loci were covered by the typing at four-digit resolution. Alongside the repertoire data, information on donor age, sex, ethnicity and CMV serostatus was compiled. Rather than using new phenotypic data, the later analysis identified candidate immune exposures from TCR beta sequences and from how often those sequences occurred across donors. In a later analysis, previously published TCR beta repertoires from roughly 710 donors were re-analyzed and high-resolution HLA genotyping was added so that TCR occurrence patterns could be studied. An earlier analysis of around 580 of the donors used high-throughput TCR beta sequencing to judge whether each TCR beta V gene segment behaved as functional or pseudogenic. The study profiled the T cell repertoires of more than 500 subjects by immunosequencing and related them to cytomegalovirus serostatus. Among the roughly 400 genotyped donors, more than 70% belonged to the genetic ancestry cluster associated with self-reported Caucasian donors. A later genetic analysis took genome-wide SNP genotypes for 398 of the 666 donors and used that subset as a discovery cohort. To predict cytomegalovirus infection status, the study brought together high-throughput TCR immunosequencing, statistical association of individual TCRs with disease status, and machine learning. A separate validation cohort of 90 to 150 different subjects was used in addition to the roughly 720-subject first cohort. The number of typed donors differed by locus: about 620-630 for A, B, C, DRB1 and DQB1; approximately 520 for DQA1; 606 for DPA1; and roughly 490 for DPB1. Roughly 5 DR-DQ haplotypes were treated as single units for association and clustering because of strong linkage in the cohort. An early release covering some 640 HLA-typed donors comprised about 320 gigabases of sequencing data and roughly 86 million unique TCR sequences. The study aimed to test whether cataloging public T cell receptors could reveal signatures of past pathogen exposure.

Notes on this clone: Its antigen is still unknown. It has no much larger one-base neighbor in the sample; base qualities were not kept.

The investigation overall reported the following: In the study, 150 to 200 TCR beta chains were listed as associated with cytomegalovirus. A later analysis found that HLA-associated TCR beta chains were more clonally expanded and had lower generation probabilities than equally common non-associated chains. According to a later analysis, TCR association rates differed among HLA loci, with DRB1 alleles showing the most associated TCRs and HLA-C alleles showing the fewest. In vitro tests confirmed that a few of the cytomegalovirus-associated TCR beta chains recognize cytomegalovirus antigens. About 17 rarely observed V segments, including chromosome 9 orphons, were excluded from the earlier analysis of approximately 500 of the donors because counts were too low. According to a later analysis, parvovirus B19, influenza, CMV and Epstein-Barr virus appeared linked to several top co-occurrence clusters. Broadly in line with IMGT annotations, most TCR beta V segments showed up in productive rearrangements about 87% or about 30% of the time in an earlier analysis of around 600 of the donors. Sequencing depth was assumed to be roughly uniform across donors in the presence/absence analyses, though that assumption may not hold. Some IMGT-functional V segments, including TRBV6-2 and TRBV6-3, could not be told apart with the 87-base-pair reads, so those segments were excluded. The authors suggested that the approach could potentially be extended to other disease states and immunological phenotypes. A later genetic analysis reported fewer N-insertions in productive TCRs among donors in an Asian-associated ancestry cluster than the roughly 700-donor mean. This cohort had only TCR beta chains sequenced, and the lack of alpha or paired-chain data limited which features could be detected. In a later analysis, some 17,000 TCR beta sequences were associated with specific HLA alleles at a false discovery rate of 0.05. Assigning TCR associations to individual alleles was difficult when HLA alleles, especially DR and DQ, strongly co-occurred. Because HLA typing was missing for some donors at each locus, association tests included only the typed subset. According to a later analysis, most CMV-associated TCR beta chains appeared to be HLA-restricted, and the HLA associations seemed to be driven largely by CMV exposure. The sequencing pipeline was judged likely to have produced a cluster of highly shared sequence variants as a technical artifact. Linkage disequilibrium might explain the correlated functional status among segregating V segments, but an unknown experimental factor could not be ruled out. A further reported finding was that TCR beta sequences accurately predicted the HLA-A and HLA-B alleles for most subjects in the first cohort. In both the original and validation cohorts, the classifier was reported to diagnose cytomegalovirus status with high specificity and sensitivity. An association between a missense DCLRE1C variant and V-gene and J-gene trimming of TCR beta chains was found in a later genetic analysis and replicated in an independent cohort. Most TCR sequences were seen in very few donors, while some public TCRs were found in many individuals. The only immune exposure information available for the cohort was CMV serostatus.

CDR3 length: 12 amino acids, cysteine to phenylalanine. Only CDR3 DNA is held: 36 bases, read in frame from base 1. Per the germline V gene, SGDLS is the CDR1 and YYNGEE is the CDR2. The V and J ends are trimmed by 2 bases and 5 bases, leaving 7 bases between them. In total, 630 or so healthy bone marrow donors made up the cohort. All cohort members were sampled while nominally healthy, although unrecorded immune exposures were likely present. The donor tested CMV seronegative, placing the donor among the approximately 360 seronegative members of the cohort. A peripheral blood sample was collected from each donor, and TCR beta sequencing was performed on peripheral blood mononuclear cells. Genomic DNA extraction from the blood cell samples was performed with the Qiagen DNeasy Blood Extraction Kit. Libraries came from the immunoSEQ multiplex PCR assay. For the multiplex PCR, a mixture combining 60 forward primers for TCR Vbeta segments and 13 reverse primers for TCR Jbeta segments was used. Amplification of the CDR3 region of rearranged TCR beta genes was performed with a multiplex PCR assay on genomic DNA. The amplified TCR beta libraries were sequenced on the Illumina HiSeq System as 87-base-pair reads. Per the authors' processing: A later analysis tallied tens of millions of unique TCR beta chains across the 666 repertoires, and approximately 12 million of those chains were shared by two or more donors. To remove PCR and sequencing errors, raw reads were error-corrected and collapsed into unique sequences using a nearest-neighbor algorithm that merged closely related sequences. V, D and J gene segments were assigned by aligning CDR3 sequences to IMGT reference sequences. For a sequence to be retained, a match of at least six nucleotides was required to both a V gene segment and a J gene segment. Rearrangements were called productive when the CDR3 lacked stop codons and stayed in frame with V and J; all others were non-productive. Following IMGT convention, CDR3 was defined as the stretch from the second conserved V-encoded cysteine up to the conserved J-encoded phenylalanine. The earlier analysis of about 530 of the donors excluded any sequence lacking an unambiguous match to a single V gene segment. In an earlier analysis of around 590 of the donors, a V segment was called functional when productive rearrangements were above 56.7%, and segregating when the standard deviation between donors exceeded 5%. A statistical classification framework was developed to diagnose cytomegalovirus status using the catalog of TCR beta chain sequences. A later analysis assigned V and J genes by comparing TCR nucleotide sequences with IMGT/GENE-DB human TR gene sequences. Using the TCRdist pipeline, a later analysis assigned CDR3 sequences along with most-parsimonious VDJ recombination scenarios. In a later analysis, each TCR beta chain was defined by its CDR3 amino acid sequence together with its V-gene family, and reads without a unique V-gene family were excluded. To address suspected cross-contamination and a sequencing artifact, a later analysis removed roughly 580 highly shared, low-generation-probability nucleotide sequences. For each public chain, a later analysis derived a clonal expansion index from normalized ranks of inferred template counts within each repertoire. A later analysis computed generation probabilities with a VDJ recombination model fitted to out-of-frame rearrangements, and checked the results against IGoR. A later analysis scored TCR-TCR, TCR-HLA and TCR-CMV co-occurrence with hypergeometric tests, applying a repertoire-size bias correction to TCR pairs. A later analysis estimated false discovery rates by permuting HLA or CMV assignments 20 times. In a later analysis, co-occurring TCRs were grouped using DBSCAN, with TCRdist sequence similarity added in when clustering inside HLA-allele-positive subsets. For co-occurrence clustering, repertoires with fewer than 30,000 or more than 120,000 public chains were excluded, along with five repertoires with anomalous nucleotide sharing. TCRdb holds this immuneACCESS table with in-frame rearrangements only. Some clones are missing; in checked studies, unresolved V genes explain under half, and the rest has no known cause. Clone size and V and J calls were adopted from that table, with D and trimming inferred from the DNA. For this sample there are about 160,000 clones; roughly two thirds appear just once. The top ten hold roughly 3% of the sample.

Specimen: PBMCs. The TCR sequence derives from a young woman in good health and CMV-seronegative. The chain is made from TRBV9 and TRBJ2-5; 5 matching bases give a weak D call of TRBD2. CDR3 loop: CASSVEGETQYF. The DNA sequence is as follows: TGTGCCAGCAGCGTTGAGGGCGAGACCCAGTACTTC.